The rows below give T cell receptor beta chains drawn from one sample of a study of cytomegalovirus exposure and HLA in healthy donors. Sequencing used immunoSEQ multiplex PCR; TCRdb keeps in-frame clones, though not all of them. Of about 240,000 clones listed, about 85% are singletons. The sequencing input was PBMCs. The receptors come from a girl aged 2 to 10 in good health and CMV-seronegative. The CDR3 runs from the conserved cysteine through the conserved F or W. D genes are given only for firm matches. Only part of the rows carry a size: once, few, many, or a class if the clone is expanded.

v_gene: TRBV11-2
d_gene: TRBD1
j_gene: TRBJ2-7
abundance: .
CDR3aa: CASSTVQGKGSYEQYF
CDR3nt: TGTGCCAGCAGCACCGTACAGGGGAAAGGGTCCTACGAGCAGTACTTC

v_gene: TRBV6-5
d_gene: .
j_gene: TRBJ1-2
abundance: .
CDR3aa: CASGRQEGYTF
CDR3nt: TGTGCCAGCGGCCGACAGGAGGGCTACACCTTC

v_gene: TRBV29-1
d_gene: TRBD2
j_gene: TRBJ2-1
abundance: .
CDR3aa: CSVGVRLAEHNEQFF
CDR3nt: TGCAGCGTTGGAGTTCGGCTAGCGGAACACAATGAGCAGTTCTTC

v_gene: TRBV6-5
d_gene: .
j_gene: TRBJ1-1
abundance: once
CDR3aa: CASSRMHGTEAFF
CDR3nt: TGTGCCAGCAGCCGTATGCACGGCACTGAAGCTTTCTTT

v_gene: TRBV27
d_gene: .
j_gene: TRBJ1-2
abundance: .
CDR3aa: CASSLTLPGGGGHGYTF
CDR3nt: TGTGCCAGCAGTTTAACACTGCCGGGCGGGGGAGGCCATGGCTACACCTTC

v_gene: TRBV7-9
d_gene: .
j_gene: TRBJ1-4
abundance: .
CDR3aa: CASSWRGMHDEKLFF
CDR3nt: TGTGCCAGCAGCTGGCGGGGGATGCACGACGAAAAACTGTTTTTT

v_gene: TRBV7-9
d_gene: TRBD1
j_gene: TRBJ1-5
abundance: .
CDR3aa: CASSLGQGANMHQPQHF
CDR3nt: TGTGCCAGCAGCCTGGGACAGGGCGCCAACATGCATCAGCCCCAGCATTTT

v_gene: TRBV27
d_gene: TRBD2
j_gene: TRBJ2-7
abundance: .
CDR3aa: CASSLTPNSGRSTYEQYF
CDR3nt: TGTGCCAGCAGTTTAACCCCCAATAGCGGGAGATCTACCTACGAGCAGTACTTC

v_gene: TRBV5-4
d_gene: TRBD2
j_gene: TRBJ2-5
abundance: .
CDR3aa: CASSLLAGETQYF
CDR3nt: TGTGCCAGCAGCTTGCTAGCGGGAGAGACCCAGTACTTC

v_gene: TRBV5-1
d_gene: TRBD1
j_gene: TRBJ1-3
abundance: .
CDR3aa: CASSADRGSGNTIYF
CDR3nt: TGCGCCAGCAGCGCAGACAGGGGCTCTGGAAACACCATATATTTT

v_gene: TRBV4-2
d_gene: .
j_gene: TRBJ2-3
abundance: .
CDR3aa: CASSQGGAAGPRDTQYF
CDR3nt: TGTGCCAGCAGCCAGGGGGGGGCAGCGGGGCCCAGGGATACGCAGTATTTT

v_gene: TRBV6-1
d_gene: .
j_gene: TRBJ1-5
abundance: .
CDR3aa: CASSRVQPQHF
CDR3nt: TGTGCCAGCAGTCGGGTTCAGCCCCAGCATTTT

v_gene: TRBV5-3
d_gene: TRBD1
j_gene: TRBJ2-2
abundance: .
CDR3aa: CARSPGQGPGRRTGELFF
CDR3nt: TGTGCCAGAAGCCCGGGACAGGGACCGGGAAGACGCACCGGGGAGCTGTTTTTT

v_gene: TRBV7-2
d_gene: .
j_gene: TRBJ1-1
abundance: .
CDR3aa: CASSLVGARTEAFF
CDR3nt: TGTGCCAGCAGCTTAGTTGGGGCTAGGACTGAAGCTTTCTTT

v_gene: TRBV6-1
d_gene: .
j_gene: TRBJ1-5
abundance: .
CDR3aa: CASSEEGWEPQHF
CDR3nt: TGTGCCAGCAGTGAAGAGGGGTGGGAGCCCCAGCATTTT

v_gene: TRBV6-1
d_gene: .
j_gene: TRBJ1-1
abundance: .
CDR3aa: CASILAVRNTEAFF
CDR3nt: TGTGCCAGCATATTGGCAGTCCGGAACACTGAAGCTTTCTTT

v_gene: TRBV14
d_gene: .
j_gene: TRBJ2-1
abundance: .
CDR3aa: CASSRPGTHNYNEQFF
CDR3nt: TGTGCCAGCAGCCGCCCAGGGACTCACAATTACAATGAGCAGTTCTTC

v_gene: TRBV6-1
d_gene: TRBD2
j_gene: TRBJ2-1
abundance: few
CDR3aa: CASSEEVAGAYNEQFF
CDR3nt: TGTGCCAGCAGTGAAGAGGTAGCGGGAGCCTACAATGAGCAGTTCTTC

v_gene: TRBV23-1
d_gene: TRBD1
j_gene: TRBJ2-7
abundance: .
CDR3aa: CASSHTGGPTYEQYF
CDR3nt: TGCGCCAGCAGCCATACAGGGGGACCTACCTACGAGCAGTACTTC

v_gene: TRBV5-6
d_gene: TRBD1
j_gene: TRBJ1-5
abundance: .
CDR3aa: CASSPGQGNQPQHF
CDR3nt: TGTGCCAGCAGTCCGGGACAGGGGAATCAGCCCCAGCATTTT

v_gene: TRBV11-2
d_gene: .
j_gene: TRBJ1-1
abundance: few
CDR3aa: CASSLESWRGVTEAFF
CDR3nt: TGTGCCAGCAGCTTAGAGTCTTGGCGCGGGGTCACTGAAGCTTTCTTT

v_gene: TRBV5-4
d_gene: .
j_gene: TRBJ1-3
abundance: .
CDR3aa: CASSLTGGNTIYF
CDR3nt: TGTGCCAGCAGCTTGACAGGGGGAAACACCATATATTTT

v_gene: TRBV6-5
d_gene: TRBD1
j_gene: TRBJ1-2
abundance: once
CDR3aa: CASSELDRERGYTF
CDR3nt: TGTGCCAGCAGTGAACTGGACAGGGAACGTGGCTACACCTTC

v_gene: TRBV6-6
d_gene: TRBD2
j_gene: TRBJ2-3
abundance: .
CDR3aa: CASSPRGLAGTDTQYF
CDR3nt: TGTGCCAGCAGTCCCCGTGGACTAGCGGGCACAGATACGCAGTATTTT

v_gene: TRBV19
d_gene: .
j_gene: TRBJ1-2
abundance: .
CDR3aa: CASSISGYGYTF
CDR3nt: TGTGCCAGTAGTATATCGGGGTATGGCTACACCTTC

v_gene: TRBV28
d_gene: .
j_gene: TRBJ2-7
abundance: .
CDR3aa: CASTDYRYEQYF
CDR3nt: TGTGCCAGCACGGACTATCGCTACGAGCAGTACTTC

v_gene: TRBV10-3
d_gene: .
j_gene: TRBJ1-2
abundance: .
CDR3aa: CAIKQGSDVGYTF
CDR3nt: TGTGCCATCAAGCAGGGCAGTGATGTAGGCTACACCTTC

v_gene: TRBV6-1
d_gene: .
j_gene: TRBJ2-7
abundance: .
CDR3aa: CASSEALLAIGYEQYF
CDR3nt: TGTGCCAGCAGTGAAGCGCTTCTAGCGATAGGTTACGAGCAGTACTTC

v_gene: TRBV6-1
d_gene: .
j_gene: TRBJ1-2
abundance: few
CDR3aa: CASRQNYGYTF
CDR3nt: TGTGCCAGCAGGCAGAACTATGGCTACACCTTC

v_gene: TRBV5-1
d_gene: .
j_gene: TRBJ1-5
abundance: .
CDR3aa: CASSLGPPNQPQHF
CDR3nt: TGCGCCAGCAGCTTGGGGCCTCCCAATCAGCCCCAGCATTTT

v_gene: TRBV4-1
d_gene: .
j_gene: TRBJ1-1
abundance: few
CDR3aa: CASSQEGGTGNTEAFF
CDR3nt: TGCGCCAGCAGCCAAGAAGGGGGAACAGGGAACACTGAAGCTTTCTTT

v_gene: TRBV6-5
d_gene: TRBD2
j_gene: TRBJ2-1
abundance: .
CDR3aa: CASSYAAGGNEQFF
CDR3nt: TGTGCCAGCAGTTACGCGGCGGGGGGCAATGAGCAGTTCTTC

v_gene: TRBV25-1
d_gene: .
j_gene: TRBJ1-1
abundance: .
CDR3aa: CASSELGQNTEAFF
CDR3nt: TGTGCCAGCAGTGAATTGGGACAAAACACTGAAGCTTTCTTT

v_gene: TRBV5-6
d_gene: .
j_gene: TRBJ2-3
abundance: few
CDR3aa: CASSTYTDTQYF
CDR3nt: TGTGCCAGCAGCACCTACACAGATACGCAGTATTTT

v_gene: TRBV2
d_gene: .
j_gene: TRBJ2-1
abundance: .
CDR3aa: CASSQFWEQFF
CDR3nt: TGTGCCAGCAGCCAGTTCTGGGAGCAGTTCTTC

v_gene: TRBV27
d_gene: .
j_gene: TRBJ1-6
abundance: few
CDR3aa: CASSLGVENSPLHF
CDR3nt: TGTGCCAGCAGTCTAGGGGTTGAGAATTCACCCCTCCACTTT

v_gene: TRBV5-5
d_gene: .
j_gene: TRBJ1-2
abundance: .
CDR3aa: CASSLRGISGYTF
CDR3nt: TGTGCCAGCAGCCTTCGGGGGATTAGTGGCTACACCTTC

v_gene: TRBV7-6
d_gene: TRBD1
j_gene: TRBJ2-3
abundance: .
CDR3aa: CASSFTRGQGFSTDTQYF
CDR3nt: TGTGCCAGCAGTTTTACCCGCGGACAGGGCTTTAGCACAGATACGCAGTATTTT

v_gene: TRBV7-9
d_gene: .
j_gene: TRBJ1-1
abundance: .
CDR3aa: CASSLGRGGDTEAFF
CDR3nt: TGTGCCAGCAGCTTAGGACGAGGGGGGGATACTGAAGCTTTCTTT

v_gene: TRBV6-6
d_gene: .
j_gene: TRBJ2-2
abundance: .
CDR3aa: CASSQATSTGELFF
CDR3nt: TGTGCCAGCAGCCAAGCAACTTCCACCGGGGAGCTGTTTTTT

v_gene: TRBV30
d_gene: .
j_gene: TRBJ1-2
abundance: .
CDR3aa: CAWSATGFVAYGYTF
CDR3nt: TGTGCCTGGAGTGCGACAGGATTCGTCGCCTATGGCTACACCTTC

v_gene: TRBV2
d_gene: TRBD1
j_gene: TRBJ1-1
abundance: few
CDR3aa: CASRTGNRGGTEAFF
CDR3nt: TGTGCCAGCAGGACCGGGAACAGGGGGGGCACTGAAGCTTTCTTT

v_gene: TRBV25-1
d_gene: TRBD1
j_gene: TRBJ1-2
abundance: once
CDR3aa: CASTPTGSYGYTF
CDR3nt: TGTGCCAGCACCCCGACAGGGAGCTATGGCTACACCTTC

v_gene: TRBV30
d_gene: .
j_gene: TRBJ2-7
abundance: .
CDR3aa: CAWSGGTGRDYYEQYF
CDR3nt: TGTGCCTGGAGTGGCGGGACCGGGCGGGATTATTACGAGCAGTACTTC

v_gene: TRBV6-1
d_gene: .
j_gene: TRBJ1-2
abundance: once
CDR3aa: CASSDRGGDYGYTF
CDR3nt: TGTGCCAGCAGTGATAGGGGGGGCGACTATGGCTACACCTTC

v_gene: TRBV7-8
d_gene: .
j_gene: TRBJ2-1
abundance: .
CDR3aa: CASSLILSGYYNEQFF
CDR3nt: TGTGCCAGCAGCCTAATATTGAGCGGCTACTACAATGAGCAGTTCTTC

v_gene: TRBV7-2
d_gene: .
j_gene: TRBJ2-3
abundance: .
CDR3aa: CASSLLPPGGGDTQYF
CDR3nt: TGTGCCAGCAGCTTACTCCCCCCGGGTGGCGGGGATACGCAGTATTTT

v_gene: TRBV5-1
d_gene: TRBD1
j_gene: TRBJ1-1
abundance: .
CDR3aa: CASRQGSVNTEAFF
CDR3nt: TGCGCCAGCCGACAGGGGTCGGTGAACACTGAAGCTTTCTTT

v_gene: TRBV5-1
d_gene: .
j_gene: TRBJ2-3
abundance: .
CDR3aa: CASSLEGRSTDTQYF
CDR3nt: TGCGCCAGCAGCTTGGAGGGGCGTAGCACAGATACGCAGTATTTT

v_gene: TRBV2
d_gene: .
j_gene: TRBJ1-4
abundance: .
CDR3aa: CASYEGAGKLFF
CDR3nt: TGTGCCAGTTACGAAGGGGCCGGAAAACTGTTTTTT

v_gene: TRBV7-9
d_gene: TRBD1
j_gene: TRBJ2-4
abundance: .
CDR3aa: CASSSIRTGGLAKNIQYF
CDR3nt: TGTGCCAGCAGCTCCATCCGAACAGGGGGCCTTGCCAAAAACATTCAGTACTTC

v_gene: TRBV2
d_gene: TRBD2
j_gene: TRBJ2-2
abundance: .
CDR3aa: CASSENLAGGRTGELFF
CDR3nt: TGTGCCAGCAGTGAAAATCTAGCGGGAGGTCGAACCGGGGAGCTGTTTTTT

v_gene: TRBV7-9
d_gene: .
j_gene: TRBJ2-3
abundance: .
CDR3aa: CASSYRVTDTQYF
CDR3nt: TGTGCCAGCAGTTACAGGGTCACAGATACGCAGTATTTT

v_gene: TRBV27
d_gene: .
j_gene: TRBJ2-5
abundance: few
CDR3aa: CASGSRGLYETQYF
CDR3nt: TGTGCCAGCGGTTCCCGGGGACTTTATGAGACCCAGTACTTC